Given below is one T cell receptor (beta chain) in context. The study counted Cohort 3 donors as recovered given two negative PCRs, clearance, or symptom resolution. The record originates from a study of blood T cell repertoires in COVID-19. Germline trimming cut 2 bases from V and 6 bases from J; bases unmatched to any gene: 24. The CDR3 consists of 20 residues. Germline CDR1 SGHTA, CDR2 FQGTGA. TCRdb's copy holds only in-frame clones and misses some; the assay was immunoSEQ multiplex PCR. The table records approximately 280,000 clones, about 90% of them present only once. The sequence was collected from a woman aged 55-69 years who had recovered from COVID-19. The V gene is TRBV7-3, the J gene TRBJ1-2, with 7 bases aligning to TRBD1. The sequenced material came from PBMCs or T cells enriched from blood (not recorded which). CDR3 loop: CASSLLGSWDSKRSENGYTF. DNA for the CDR3: TGTGCCAGCAGCTTATTAGGCTCCTGGGACAGCAAGAGATCAGAAAATGGCTACACCTTC.